This TCR beta chain was sequenced during a study of OX40 agonist ivuxolimab in advanced cancers. Sequencing used immunoSEQ multiplex PCR; TCRdb keeps in-frame clones, though not all of them. The sample has about 58,000 clones, about 86% seen once. V trimming: 5 bases; J trimming: 5 bases; junction bases outside the gene matches: 11. The V gene's germline CDR1 is SNHLY and CDR2 FYNNEI. This CDR3 has 15 residues. The rearrangement joins TRBV2 to TRBJ2-5; 7 positions match TRBD1. The sample here was CD4+ or CD8+ T cells sorted from blood, taken in a trial of the OX40 agonist ivuxolimab. The origin of this receptor is an adult with an advanced solid tumor such as melanoma, head and neck, liver or kidney cancer. The CDR3: CASSPTGARLETQYF. CDR3 bases: TGTGCCAGCAGTCCAACAGGGGCCAGACTCGAGACCCAGTACTTC.